The 22 T cell receptor beta chains in this list originate from one sample, sequenced in a study of cytomegalovirus exposure and HLA in healthy donors. The PCR ran on 60 Vbeta and 13 Jbeta primers. Assay: immunoSEQ multiplex PCR; the TCRdb copy retains only in-frame clones and omits some. Of under 300,000 clones listed, nearly 95% were seen once; the top ten hold roughly 1.6%. What was sequenced was PBMCs. These TCRs come from a girl aged 2 to 10 in good health and CMV-seronegative.

This clone was seen more than once but under ten times. The chain recombines TRBV6-6 with TRBJ1-1; 7 nucleotides match TRBD1. J gave up 5 bases and V 5 bases, and 11 bases lay outside the gene matches. The CDR3 runs to 15 residues. Germline assignment: CDR1 MNHNY and CDR2 SVGAGI (reference sequence). The CDR3 DNA reads as TGTGCCAGCAGTCCCCTCGACAGGGTAGAGACTGAAGCTTTCTTT. It codes for CASSPLDRVETEAFF.

The chain has TRBV15 and TRBJ1-4, with 7 bases lining up with TRBD1. J was trimmed by 5 bases and V by 5 bases; bases with no gene match: 8. CDR1 is LNHNV, CDR2 YYDKDF, per germline (reference sequence). This CDR3 comprises 15 residues. The CDR3 nucleotides read TGTGCCACCAGCTACAAGACAGGGCGAAATGAAAAACTGTTTTTT. Translation: CATSYKTGRNEKLFF.

Turning to this clone: The junction does not match germline at one end; this may be a read error. The CDR3 DNA sequence: TGTTCCAGCAGCTACGCCCTAGCGGGAGGTCAAGGTGAGCAGTTCTTC. Its protein product is CSSSYALAGGQGEQFF. V and J are TRBV7-9 and TRBJ2-1; 11 bases align to TRBD2. Germline CDR1 and CDR2: SEHNR and FQNEAQ (reference sequence). The CDR3 totals 16 residues.

The chain carries TRBV28 and TRBJ2-5; possibly TRBD1 for D (6 bases). The CDR3 runs 14 residues. V lost 5 bases, J lost 3 bases, and 13 bases lay in between. Germline CDR1 reads MDHEN; CDR2 reads SYDVKM. For the CDR3, the DNA is TGTGCCAGCAGTACAGGGTTCTCTAAAGAGACCCAGTACTTC. It translates to CASSTGFSKETQYF.

The chain recombines TRBV6-6 with TRBJ1-5; no firm D call. CDR1 is MNHNY and CDR2 is SVGAGI in the germline V gene (reference sequence). The CDR3 is made up of 14 amino acids. Trimming left V 6 bases short and J 7 bases short, with 16 bases between. CDR3 nucleotide sequence: TGTGCCAGCAGAGACCGGCGCGCGGGCCAGCCCCAGCATTTT. Its translation: CASRDRRAGQPQHF.

The gene calls are TRBV6-6 and TRBJ1-2; D unclear. This CDR3 spans 15 amino acids. The germline CDR1 and CDR2 sequences are MNHNY and SVGAGI (reference sequence). V lost 2 bases and J lost 8, with 18 bases in between. This CDR3 is CASSYLDAWEEGYTF. The CDR3 DNA reads as TGTGCCAGCAGTTACCTGGACGCCTGGGAGGAAGGCTACACCTTC.

The genes are TRBV6-1 and TRBJ1-6; D might be TRBD1 (5 bases). The CDR3 runs to 14 residues. Per germline, CDR1 MNHNS and CDR2 SASEGT. V was trimmed by 3 bases and J by 7 bases, leaving 10 bases between them. CDR3: CASSDRAGNSPLHF. As DNA, the CDR3 is TGTGCCAGCAGTGATAGGGCAGGGAATTCACCCCTCCACTTT.

J is TRBJ2-2 and V is TRBV18; a possible D gene is TRBD1 (5 bases). The CDR3 extends over 15 amino acids. Germline values: CDR1 KGHSH, CDR2 LQKENI. Trimming removed 5 bases from V and 4 bases from J, with 14 bases in between. CDR3 amino acids: CASSETTDRTGELFF. CDR3 coding DNA: TGTGCCAGCTCAGAAACGACAGACCGCACCGGGGAGCTGTTTTTT.

The chain combines TRBV28 with TRBJ1-2, with 11 bases aligning to TRBD1. This CDR3 has 15 residues. V trimming: 6 bases; J trimming: 7 bases; junction bases outside the gene matches: 10. Germline assignment: CDR1 MDHEN and CDR2 SYDVKM. CDR3: CASSLADRGRGGYTF. The CDR3 DNA reads as TGTGCCAGCAGCCTAGCGGACAGGGGGCGAGGTGGCTACACCTTC.

The genes are TRBV5-4 and TRBJ1-3, with D possibly TRBD1 on 6 matching bases. This CDR3 region has 14 residues. Germline lookup yields CDR1 SGHNT and CDR2 YYREEE (reference sequence). V lost 0 bases, J lost 4 bases, and 8 bases lay in between. The CDR3 coding sequence is TGTGCCAGCAGCTTGGACAGGGTCGGAAACACCATATATTTT. It specifies CASSLDRVGNTIYF.

This sequence joins TRBV7-8 and TRBJ2-1, with 9 bases aligning to TRBD2. The V gene's germline CDR1 is SGHVS and CDR2 FQNEAQ. This CDR3 comprises 16 residues. V shed 5 bases and J 10 bases; nucleotides not matched to a gene: 15. CDR3 nucleotides: TGTGCCAGCAGCGAGAGGGGCGGGGGGGCCCTGCGGGAGCAGTTCTTC. As protein: CASSERGGGALREQFF.

The J gene is TRBJ2-7, the V gene TRBV6-5; 8 nucleotides line up with TRBD2. CDR1 and CDR2 (germline): MNHEY, SVGAGI. The CDR3 loop spans 16 amino acids. V lost 0 bases and J lost 1; bases outside the gene matches: 5. The CDR3 region is CASSYSSGVESYEQYF. In DNA form, the CDR3 reads TGTGCCAGCAGTTACTCTAGCGGGGTTGAATCCTACGAGCAGTACTTC.

The rearrangement uses TRBV27 and TRBJ2-7; 9 bases match TRBD2. This CDR3 region has 15 residues. J gave up 0 bases and V 6 bases, and 6 bases lay outside the gene matches. Germline values: CDR1 MNHEY, CDR2 SMNVEV (reference sequence). This CDR3 is CASRSERGDSYEQYF. DNA for the CDR3: TGTGCCAGCAGGTCGGAGCGGGGGGACTCCTACGAGCAGTACTTC.

J is TRBJ2-7 and V is TRBV5-4; D is possibly TRBD1 (5 bases). CDR1 is SGHNT and CDR2 is YYREEE in the germline V gene (reference sequence). With 1 base removed from V and 0 bases from J, the gap between germline ends came to 11 bases. This CDR3 spans 15 amino acids. The CDR3, as DNA: TGTGCCAGCAGCTTGAAGGGGCGTAGCTCCTACGAGCAGTACTTC. Translation: CASSLKGRSSYEQYF.

The V call is TRBV18, the J call TRBJ1-1, with 7 nucleotides matching TRBD1. This CDR3 is 15 amino acids long. The germline gives CDR1 KGHSH, CDR2 LQKENI. The junction had 4 bases not matched to a gene; V was cut back by 1 base and J by 2 bases. The CDR3 is CASSPLGTDNTEAFF. The DNA of the CDR3 is TGTGCCAGCTCACCACTCGGGACAGACAACACTGAAGCTTTCTTT.

The CDR3 nucleotides are TGTGCCAGCAGCAAAAGTAGTCGGACTAGCGGGAGGGGTATCCCCTACGAGCAGTACTTC. Encoded protein: CASSKSSRTSGRGIPYEQYF. This chain joins TRBV21-1 and TRBJ2-7; the DNA was not compared with TRBD2, the D call given in the table. TRBV21-1 is given as a pseudogene. The CDR3 loop spans 20 amino acids.

The J gene is TRBJ2-1, the V gene TRBV18, with 12 bases fitting TRBD1. Trimming at V came to 3 bases and at J to 6 bases, leaving 3 bases not matched to a gene. This CDR3 region has 15 residues. The germline gives CDR1 KGHSH, CDR2 LQKENI. CDR3 sequence reads: CASSPGDRGPNEQFF. DNA for the CDR3: TGTGCCAGCTCACCGGGGGACAGGGGGCCCAATGAGCAGTTCTTC.

Remarks on this clone: Compared with germline, one end of the junction differs, possibly owing to a read error. V gene TRBV7-9 combines with J gene TRBJ2-7; TRBD2 aligns across 7 bases. The CDR3 covers 13 residues. Per germline, CDR1 SEHNR and CDR2 FQNEAQ (reference sequence). The CDR3 DNA reads as TGTTCCAGCAGCGCGCCCGGGGGGTCCGAGCAGTACTTC. Protein sequence: CSSSAPGGSEQYF.

The V and J genes are TRBV19 and TRBJ1-4; D gene uncertain. The CDR3 has 14 amino acids. Looked up from germline, CDR1 is LNHDA and CDR2 is SQIVND (reference sequence). V was pared by 4 bases and J by 5 bases, with 11 bases between. The CDR3 loop reads CASSTTVQNEKLFF. Here the CDR3 DNA reads TGTGCCAGTAGTACAACAGTTCAGAATGAAAAACTGTTTTTT. Full variable domain (rest looked up from reference TRBV19 and TRBJ1-4): DGGITQSPKYLFRKEGQNVTLSCEQNLNHDAMYWYRQDPGQGLRLIYYSQIVNDFQKGDIAEGYSVSREKKESFPLTVTSAQKNPTAFYLCASSTTVQNEKLFFGSGTQLSVL.

This clone was seen just once. The J gene is TRBJ2-1, the V gene TRBV9; 9 bases align to TRBD2. Germline V gives CDR1 SGDLS, CDR2 YYNGEE. The V and J ends lost 0 bases and 8 bases, in that order; junction bases with no gene match: 12. CDR3 length: 17 amino acids. CDR3 loop: CASSVGVAGGARDEQFF. CDR3 nucleotides: TGTGCCAGCAGCGTAGGAGTGGCGGGGGGGGCCCGCGATGAGCAGTTCTTC.

The chain employs TRBV6-5 and TRBJ1-2; TRBD1 matches 10 bases. The V gene's germline CDR1 is MNHEY and CDR2 SVGAGI. The CDR3 contains 14 residues. The junction had 5 bases not matched to a gene; V was cut back by 5 bases and J by 5 bases. CDR3 DNA: TGTGCCAGCAGTGGCCGGGACAGGGGATATGGCTACACCTTC. Translating it yields CASSGRDRGYGYTF.

The rearrangement joins TRBV27 to TRBJ1-1; 8 nucleotides agree with TRBD1. V gave up 8 bases and J gave up 11 bases; unmatched junction bases: 7. The CDR3 extends over 11 amino acids. CDR1 MNHEY and CDR2 SMNVEV come from the germline V gene (reference sequence). The CDR3 sequence: CASRDRSTAFF. The CDR3 nucleotides read TGTGCCAGCCGGGACAGGTCAACGGCTTTCTTT.